The rows below give T cell receptor beta chains drawn from one sample of a study of T-cell reconstitution after alpha-beta-depleted transplantation in children. One entry per CDR3 protein, called by TCRdb with MiXCR from the PCR reads. In the table there are 450,000 to 550,000 distinct CDR3 sequences, over 10% of which are singletons. Source: PBMCs, mostly from graft donor cells, taken 180 days after TCRalphabeta/CD19-depleted stem cell transplant. The receptor set was obtained from a female patient aged 2-10 years who had a stem cell transplant for aplastic anemia, so the T cells may come from the graft donor. Both conserved end residues are part of each CDR3. The order of the fields is J gene, clone size, V gene, D gene, CDR3 DNA, CDR3 protein. A D gene is named only where the DNA matches it firmly. Where a row states a size, it is once, few, many or the class of an expanded clone; other rows omit it.

j_call: TRBJ2-1; clone_size: .; v_call: TRBV4-3; d_call: TRBD2; cdr3_nt: TGCGCCAGCAGCCCCGCAGCGGGAGGAACCTACAATGAGCAGTTCTTC; cdr3_aa: CASSPAAGGTYNEQFF
j_call: TRBJ2-1; clone_size: few; v_call: TRBV6-5; d_call: TRBD2; cdr3_nt: TGTGCCAGCAGTTCCCCACTAGCGAACTCCTACAATGAGCAGTTCTTC; cdr3_aa: CASSSPLANSYNEQFF
j_call: TRBJ2-3; clone_size: .; v_call: TRBV6-1; d_call: TRBD1; cdr3_nt: TGTGCCAGCAGAGGGGGACAGGGGGGCACAGATACGCAGTATTTT; cdr3_aa: CASRGGQGGTDTQYF
j_call: TRBJ1-1; clone_size: .; v_call: TRBV3-1; d_call: .; cdr3_nt: TGTGCCAGCAGCCAAGACGTTCCATTAGGAGCTTTCTTT; cdr3_aa: CASSQDVPLGAFF
j_call: TRBJ2-5; clone_size: .; v_call: TRBV15; d_call: .; cdr3_nt: TGTGCCACCAGCAATGTAGAACCTGAGGAGACCCAGTACTTC; cdr3_aa: CATSNVEPEETQYF
j_call: TRBJ2-3; clone_size: many; v_call: TRBV25-1; d_call: TRBD2; cdr3_nt: TGTGCCAGCAGTGGACCGAAACTAGCGGGAGATCGGATAGGGGATACGCAGTATTTT; cdr3_aa: CASSGPKLAGDRIGDTQYF
j_call: TRBJ2-7; clone_size: many; v_call: TRBV5-1; d_call: TRBD2; cdr3_nt: TGCGCCAGCAGCTTGGTGGCTAGCGGCCTTGCCGCCTACGAGCAGTACTTC; cdr3_aa: CASSLVASGLAAYEQYF
j_call: TRBJ2-3; clone_size: few; v_call: TRBV20-1; d_call: TRBD2; cdr3_nt: TGCAGTGCGAAAATGGGACTAGCGGGACGCACAGATACGCAGTATTTT; cdr3_aa: CSAKMGLAGRTDTQYF
j_call: TRBJ2-3; clone_size: .; v_call: TRBV20-1; d_call: TRBD2; cdr3_nt: TGCAGTGCTAGAGTCCCTACTAGCGGGAGGCCTCGGGGTCGTGATACGCAGTATTTT; cdr3_aa: CSARVPTSGRPRGRDTQYF
j_call: TRBJ2-3; clone_size: .; v_call: TRBV10-3; d_call: TRBD1; cdr3_nt: TGTGCCATCAGTAGTGACAGGGGGCTCACAGATACGCAGTATTTT; cdr3_aa: CAISSDRGLTDTQYF
j_call: TRBJ1-5; clone_size: .; v_call: TRBV7-9; d_call: .; cdr3_nt: TGTGCCAGCAGCCACCTCGACAATCAGCCCCAGCATTTT; cdr3_aa: CASSHLDNQPQHF
j_call: TRBJ1-5; clone_size: .; v_call: TRBV20-1; d_call: .; cdr3_nt: TGCAGTGCTAGAGTCGGGTTATGGGATCAGCCCCAGCATTTT; cdr3_aa: CSARVGLWDQPQHF
j_call: TRBJ1-1; clone_size: many; v_call: TRBV5-1; d_call: .; cdr3_nt: TGCGCCAGCAGCCGGGACGTCGGGAACACTGAAGCTTTCTTT; cdr3_aa: CASSRDVGNTEAFF
j_call: TRBJ2-7; clone_size: .; v_call: TRBV20-1; d_call: .; cdr3_nt: TGCAGTGCTAGAGAAGGACCTCTATACGAGCAGTACTTC; cdr3_aa: CSAREGPLYEQYF
j_call: TRBJ2-1; clone_size: many; v_call: TRBV5-1; d_call: TRBD2; cdr3_nt: TGCGCCAGCAGCTCCGCTAGCGGCAGCTCCTACAATGAGCAGTTCTTC; cdr3_aa: CASSSASGSSYNEQFF
j_call: TRBJ2-1; clone_size: few; v_call: TRBV10-3; d_call: .; cdr3_nt: TGTGCCATCGCCCGGGAGACCTCCTACAATGAGCAGTTCTTC; cdr3_aa: CAIARETSYNEQFF
j_call: TRBJ1-1; clone_size: .; v_call: TRBV20-1; d_call: TRBD1; cdr3_nt: TGCAGTGCTAGACCCACAGGGGGCCTGGACACTGAAGCTTTCTTT; cdr3_aa: CSARPTGGLDTEAFF
j_call: TRBJ2-1; clone_size: .; v_call: TRBV18; d_call: .; cdr3_nt: TGTGCCAGCTCAGTCACTAGCACTGAGCAGTTCTTC; cdr3_aa: CASSVTSTEQFF
j_call: TRBJ2-5; clone_size: .; v_call: TRBV5-1; d_call: .; cdr3_nt: TGCGCCAGCAGGTGGGACCAAGAGACCCAGTACTTC; cdr3_aa: CASRWDQETQYF